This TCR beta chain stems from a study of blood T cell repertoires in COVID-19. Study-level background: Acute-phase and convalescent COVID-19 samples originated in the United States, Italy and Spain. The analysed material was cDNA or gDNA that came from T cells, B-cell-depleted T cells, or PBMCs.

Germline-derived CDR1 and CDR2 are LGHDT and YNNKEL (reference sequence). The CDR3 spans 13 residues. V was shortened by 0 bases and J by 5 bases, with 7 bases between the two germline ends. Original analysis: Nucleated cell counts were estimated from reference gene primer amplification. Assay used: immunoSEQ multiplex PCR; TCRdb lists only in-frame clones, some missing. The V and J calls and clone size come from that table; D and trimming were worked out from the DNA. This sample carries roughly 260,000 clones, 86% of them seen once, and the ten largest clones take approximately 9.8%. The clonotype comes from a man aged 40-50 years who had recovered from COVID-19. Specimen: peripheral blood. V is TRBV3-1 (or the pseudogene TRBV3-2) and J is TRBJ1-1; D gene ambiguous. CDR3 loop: CASSQERETEAFF. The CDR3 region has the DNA TGTGCCAGCAGCCAAGAACGGGAGACTGAAGCTTTCTTT.